This TCR beta chain was found in a study of T-cell reconstitution after alpha-beta-depleted transplantation in children (dated by TCRdb to about 2016). About the study as a whole: The study quantitatively tracked T-cell immune reconstitution after TCRalphabeta/CD19-depleted allogeneic hematopoietic cell transplantation in children using TCR repertoire profiling. The paper's findings and limits, for the study overall: In some patients, high TCRbeta diversity at day 60 was attributed to recipient T cells and intrathymic progenitors that had survived conditioning. Apparently early alphabetaT-cell count recovery about two months after transplant reportedly relied on only several hundred rapidly expanded clones derived from non-depleted graft cells. Over subsequent months, a decline in hyperexpanded clone frequencies was noted, and after one year, T-cell counts and TCRbeta diversity were mostly ascribed to newly produced T cells.

V ends up 5 bases short and J 5 bases short, with an unmatched junction base count of 12. The CDR3, from cysteine to phenylalanine, totals 15 residues. The CDR3 DNA has 45 bases and is translated from base 1. Via the germline V gene (reference sequence), CDR1 is DFQATT and CDR2 SNEGSKA. Library prep was done by PCR. Sequencing relied on an Illumina HiSeq 2500. TCR library preparation used molecular barcoding, with unique molecular identifiers applied to normalize quantification of the TCRbeta repertoire. TCRdb reworked the public reads: Q25 trimming with fastp, MiXCR clone assembly, productive beta chains retained. Every entry covers one CDR3 protein and lists the most common genes and DNA from its rows. The sample yields around 500,000 distinct CDR3 sequences; 23% were counted once. The ten largest clones take up roughly an eighth of the sample. The sample's treatment or condition label, in plain terms: allogeneic hematopoietic cell transplantation with graft depleted of TCRalphabeta T cells and CD19 B cells. The transplant recipients were children given TCRalphabeta/CD19-depleted allogeneic hematopoietic cell grafts.

This clonotype was found a few times. Its binding antigen is unknown. No base quality values were provided; no much bigger clone lies one nucleotide off. Sequenced here: PBMCs, mostly from graft donor cells, sampled 360 days after TCRalphabeta/CD19-depleted stem cell transplant. This chain is built from TRBV20-1 and TRBJ2-5; the central 9 bases match TRBD2. The receptor was derived from a boy younger than two who had a stem cell transplant for acute myeloid leukemia, so the T cells may come from the graft donor. The CDR3 is CSAPSSTSGGETQYF. The nucleotide sequence reads as follows: TGCAGTGCTCCCTCCTCGACTAGCGGAGGTGAGACCCAGTACTTC.